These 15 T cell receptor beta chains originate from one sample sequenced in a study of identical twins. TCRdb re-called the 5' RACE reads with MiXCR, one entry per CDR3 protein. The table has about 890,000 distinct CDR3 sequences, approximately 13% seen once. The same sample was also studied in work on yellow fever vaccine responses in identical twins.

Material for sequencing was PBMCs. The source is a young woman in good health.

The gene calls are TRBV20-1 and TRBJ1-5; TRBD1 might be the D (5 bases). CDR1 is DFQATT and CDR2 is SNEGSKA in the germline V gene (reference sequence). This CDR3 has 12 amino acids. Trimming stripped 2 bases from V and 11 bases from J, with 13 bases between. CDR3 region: CSARPDSRAQHF. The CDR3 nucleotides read TGCAGTGCTAGACCCGACAGCCGGGCCCAGCATTTT.

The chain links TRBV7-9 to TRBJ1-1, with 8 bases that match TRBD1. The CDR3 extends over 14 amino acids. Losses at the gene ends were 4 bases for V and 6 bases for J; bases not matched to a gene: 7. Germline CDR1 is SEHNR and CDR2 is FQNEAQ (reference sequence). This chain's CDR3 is CASSSGQGISEAFF. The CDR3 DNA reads TGTGCCAGCAGCTCCGGACAGGGTATTTCTGAAGCTTTCTTT.

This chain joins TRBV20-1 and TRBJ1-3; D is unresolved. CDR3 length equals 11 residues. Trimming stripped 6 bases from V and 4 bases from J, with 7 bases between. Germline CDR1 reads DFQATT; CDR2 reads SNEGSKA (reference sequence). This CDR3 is CSADLGNTIYF. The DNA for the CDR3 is TGCAGTGCCGACCTAGGAAACACCATATATTTT.

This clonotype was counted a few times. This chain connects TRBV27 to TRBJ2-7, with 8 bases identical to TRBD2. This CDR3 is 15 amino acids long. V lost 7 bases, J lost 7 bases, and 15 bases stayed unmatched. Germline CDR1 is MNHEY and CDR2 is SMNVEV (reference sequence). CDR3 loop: CASTTAGASSGEQYF. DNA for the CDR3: TGTGCCAGCACCACAGCGGGAGCTTCCTCGGGGGAGCAGTACTTC.

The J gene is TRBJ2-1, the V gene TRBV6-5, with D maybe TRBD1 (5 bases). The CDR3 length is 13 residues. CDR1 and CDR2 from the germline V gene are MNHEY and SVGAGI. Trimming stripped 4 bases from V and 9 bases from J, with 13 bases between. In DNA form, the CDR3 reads TGTGCCAGCAGTTCCGACAGTTTAGGTGAGCAGTTCTTC. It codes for CASSSDSLGEQFF.

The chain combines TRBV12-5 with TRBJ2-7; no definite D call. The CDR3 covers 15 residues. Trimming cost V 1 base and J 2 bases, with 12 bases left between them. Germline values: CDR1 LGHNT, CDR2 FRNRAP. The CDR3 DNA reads TGTGCTAGTGGTTTGGACCTAGTTAGACCCTACGAGCAGTACTTC. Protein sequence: CASGLDLVRPYEQYF.

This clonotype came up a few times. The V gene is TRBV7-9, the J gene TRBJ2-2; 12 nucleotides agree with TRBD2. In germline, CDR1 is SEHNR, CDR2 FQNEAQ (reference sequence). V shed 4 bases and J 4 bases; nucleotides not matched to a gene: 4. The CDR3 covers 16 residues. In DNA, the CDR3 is TGTGCCAGCAGCTCGTCGGGACTAGCGGGCACCGGGGAGCTGTTTTTT. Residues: CASSSSGLAGTGELFF.

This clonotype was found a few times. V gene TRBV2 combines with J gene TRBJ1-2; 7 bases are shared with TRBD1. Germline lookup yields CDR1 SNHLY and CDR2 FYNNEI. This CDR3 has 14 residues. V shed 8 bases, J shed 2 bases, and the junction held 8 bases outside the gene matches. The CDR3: CASPGGSQNYGYTF. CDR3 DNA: TGTGCCAGCCCAGGGGGTAGCCAGAACTATGGCTACACCTTC.

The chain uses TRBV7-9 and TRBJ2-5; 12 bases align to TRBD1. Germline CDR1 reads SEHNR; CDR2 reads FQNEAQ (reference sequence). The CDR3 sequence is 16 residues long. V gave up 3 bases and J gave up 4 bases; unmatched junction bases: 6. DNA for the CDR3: TGTGCCAGCAGCTTGTGGGGACAGGGGGCGCGAGAGACCCAGTACTTC. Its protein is CASSLWGQGARETQYF.

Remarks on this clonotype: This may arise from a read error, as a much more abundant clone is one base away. For the CDR3, the DNA is TGTGCCAGCAGGCAGAGCAATGAGCAGTTCTTC. It codes for CASRQSNEQFF. The chain employs TRBV5-4 and TRBJ2-1, with D uncertain. Trimming took 5 bases from V and 6 from J, leaving 6 bases between them. Germline V gene lookup returns CDR1 SGHNT and CDR2 YYREEE (reference sequence). This CDR3 has 11 residues.

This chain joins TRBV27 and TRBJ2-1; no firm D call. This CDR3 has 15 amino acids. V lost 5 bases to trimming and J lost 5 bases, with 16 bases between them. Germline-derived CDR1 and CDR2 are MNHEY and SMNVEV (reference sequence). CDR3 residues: CASSTPWNGDNEQFF. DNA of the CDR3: TGTGCCAGCAGTACCCCTTGGAACGGCGACAATGAGCAGTTCTTC.

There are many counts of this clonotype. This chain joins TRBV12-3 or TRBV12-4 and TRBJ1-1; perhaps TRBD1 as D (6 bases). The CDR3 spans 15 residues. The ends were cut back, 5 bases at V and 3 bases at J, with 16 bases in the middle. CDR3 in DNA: TGTGCCAGCAGTCTGAATGGACAGCTCCACACTGAAGCTTTCTTT. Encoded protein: CASSLNGQLHTEAFF.

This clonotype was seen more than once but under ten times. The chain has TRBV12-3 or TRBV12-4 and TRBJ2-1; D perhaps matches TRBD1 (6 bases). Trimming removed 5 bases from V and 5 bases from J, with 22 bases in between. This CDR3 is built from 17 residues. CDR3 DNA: TGTGCCAGCAGTCACGGTCCCACAGGGTCCGGTAACAATGAGCAGTTCTTC. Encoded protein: CASSHGPTGSGNNEQFF.

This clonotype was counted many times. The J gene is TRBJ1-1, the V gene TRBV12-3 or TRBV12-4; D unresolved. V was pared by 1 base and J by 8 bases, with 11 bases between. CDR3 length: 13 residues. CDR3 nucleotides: TGTGCCAGCAGTTTAGTGGAAGGGAAAGAAGCTTTCTTT. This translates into CASSLVEGKEAFF.

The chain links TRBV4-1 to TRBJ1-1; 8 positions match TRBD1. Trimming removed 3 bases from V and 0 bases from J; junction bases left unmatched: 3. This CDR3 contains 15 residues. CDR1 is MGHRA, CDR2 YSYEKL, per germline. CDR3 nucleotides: TGCGCCAGCAGCCACCAGGGACAGGTGAACACTGAAGCTTTCTTT. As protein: CASSHQGQVNTEAFF.